This TCR beta chain was captured in a study of blood T cell repertoires in COVID-19. On the study more broadly: Spain, Italy and the United States supplied samples that represented acute and convalescent COVID-19.

In the original analysis: How many nucleated cells were present was estimated from reference gene primer amplification. The table came from immunoSEQ multiplex PCR; TCRdb's copy has only in-frame clones and leaves some out. The V and J calls and clone size were taken over from that table, and D and trimming were inferred from the DNA. The sample contains a few hundred thousand clones, around four fifths of which appear only once. The sample consisted of peripheral blood. The receptor was isolated from a woman between 50 and 59 years old with active or convalescent COVID-19.

The CDR3 spells CASSDQGGRAETQYF. The CDR3 DNA sequence: TGTGCCAGTAGTGACCAGGGCGGGAGGGCTGAGACCCAGTACTTC. This chain links TRBV19 with TRBJ2-5; 9 nucleotides match TRBD2. CDR1 LNHDA and CDR2 SQIVND come from the germline V gene (reference sequence). The CDR3 is made up of 15 amino acids. V gave up 5 bases and J gave up 5 bases; unmatched junction bases: 9.